The 32 T cell receptor beta chains given below trace back to one sample, sequenced in a study of blood T cell repertoires in COVID-19. The repertoire was sequenced with immunoSEQ multiplex PCR; TCRdb's copy has only in-frame clones and lacks some. In the table there are about 210,000 clones, around 90% of which are singletons. Sequencing used PBMCs or T cells enriched from blood (not recorded which). The receptors were gathered from a man aged 25-40 years in a cohort exposed to, infected with or recovered from COVID-19 (not recorded which).

The DNA of the CDR3 is TGTGCCAGCAGTACCTCGACTAGCGGCTACGAGCAGTACTTC. Amino acid sequence: CASSTSTSGYEQYF. J is TRBJ2-7 and V is TRBV28, with 9 bases matching TRBD2. Germline V lookup: CDR1 MDHEN, CDR2 SYDVKM. This CDR3 comprises 14 residues. The V segment lost 5 bases and the J segment 3 bases; nucleotides outside the gene matches: 5. The complete variable domain, with remaining parts taken from reference TRBV28 and TRBJ2-7, reads DVKVTQSSRYLVKRTGEKVFLECVQDMDHENMFWYRQDPGLGLRLIYFSYDVKMKEKGDIPEGYSVSREKKERFSLILESASTNQTSMYLCASSTSTSGYEQYFGPGTRLTVT.

The rearrangement joins TRBV6-1 to TRBJ2-7, with D tentatively TRBD2 (6 bases). Germline assignment: CDR1 MNHNS and CDR2 SASEGT. CDR3 size: 16 residues. Trimming took 5 bases from V and 2 from J, leaving 19 bases between them. CDR3 sequence (DNA): TGTGCCAGCAGTAAAGAACCGCTACTAGCCCCCTACGAGCAGTACTTC. It specifies CASSKEPLLAPYEQYF.

This rearrangement joins TRBV9 to TRBJ2-1; TRBD2 agrees at 7 bases. After removal of 0 bases from V and 7 bases from J, the junction contained 10 bases not matched to a gene. Germline V lookup: CDR1 SGDLS, CDR2 YYNGEE. The CDR3 sequence is 16 residues long. The DNA for the CDR3 is TGTGCCAGCAGCGTAGAGGGAGGGTACCCTACGAATGAGCAGTTCTTC. This codes for CASSVEGGYPTNEQFF.

The V call is TRBV7-9, the J call TRBJ2-7; D gene ambiguous. This CDR3 is 16 amino acids long. Germline V gives CDR1 SEHNR, CDR2 FQNEAQ (reference sequence). V was cut by 5 bases and J by 0 bases, with 17 bases left in between. The DNA of the CDR3 is TGTGCCAGCAGCCCCCCCGGCGGCCCTCACTCCTACGAGCAGTACTTC. Its translation is CASSPPGGPHSYEQYF.

V is TRBV7-2 and J is TRBJ1-4; D is possibly TRBD1 (6 bases). The germline CDR1 and CDR2 sequences are SGHTA and FQGNSA. The CDR3 runs to 14 residues. Trimming pared 3 bases from V and 5 bases from J, leaving 10 bases between. In nucleotides, the CDR3 is TGTGCCAGCAGCTTTAAGCAGGGGAATGAAAAACTGTTTTTT. Protein: CASSFKQGNEKLFF. Together with reference TRBV7-2 and TRBJ1-4, the CDR3 gives the full variable domain: GAGVSQSPSNKVTEKGKDVELRCDPISGHTALYWYRQSLGQGLEFLIYFQGNSAPDKSGLPSDRFSAERTGGSVSTLTIQRTQQEDSAVYLCASSFKQGNEKLFFGSGTQLSVL.

This rearrangement joins TRBV27 to TRBJ2-5; TRBD2 agrees at 7 bases. The junction had 13 bases not matched to a gene; V was cut back by 6 bases and J by 0 bases. Germline-derived CDR1 and CDR2 are MNHEY and SMNVEV (reference sequence). CDR3 length: 17 amino acids. CDR3 DNA sequence: TGTGCCAGCAGGCGGGAGTCTTTGGGAACCAACCAAGAGACCCAGTACTTC. It specifies CASRRESLGTNQETQYF.

The genes are TRBV19 and TRBJ2-7; the D gene is possibly TRBD1 (5 bases). V was trimmed by 5 bases and J by 1 base, leaving 12 bases between them. The germline V gene encodes CDR1 LNHDA and CDR2 SQIVND (reference sequence). The CDR3 runs 14 residues. The CDR3 coding sequence is TGTGCCAGTAGTCCTCGGGCAGGGTCCTACGAGCAGTACTTC. Amino acid sequence: CASSPRAGSYEQYF.

The chain is built from TRBV9 and TRBJ1-1; no firm D call. Trimming left V 2 bases short and J 0 bases short, with 11 bases between. The CDR3 is made up of 15 amino acids. Germline CDR1 reads SGDLS; CDR2 reads YYNGEE. CDR3 region: CASSVATGMNTEAFF. CDR3 nucleotide sequence: TGTGCCAGCAGCGTGGCGACGGGAATGAACACTGAAGCTTTCTTT.

This clone has just a few counts. The chain combines TRBV3-1 (or the pseudogene TRBV3-2) with TRBJ2-1; D is undetermined. This CDR3 comprises 15 residues. Germline CDR1 LGHDT, CDR2 YNNKEL (reference sequence). Trimming took off 4 bases at V and 10 bases at J, with 20 bases between the two ends. In DNA, the CDR3 is TGTGCCAGCAGCCCCAGCCAAGAAGCTTACTACGAGCAGTTCTTC. Encoded protein: CASSPSQEAYYEQFF.

The V and J genes are TRBV27 and TRBJ2-7; TRBD1 aligns across 7 bases. The CDR3 contains 12 residues. Trimming took 2 bases from V and 6 from J; bases not matched to a gene: 1. Germline assignment: CDR1 MNHEY and CDR2 SMNVEV (reference sequence). Written as DNA, the CDR3 is TGTGCCAGCAGTTTAAACAGGGGCGAGCAGTACTTC. Encoded protein: CASSLNRGEQYF.

The chain uses TRBV19 and TRBJ1-5; TRBD1 is a possible D gene (5 bases). V lost 8 bases and J lost 1, with 12 bases in between. Germline V gene lookup returns CDR1 LNHDA and CDR2 SQIVND (reference sequence). The CDR3 loop spans 14 amino acids. CDR3 loop: CASSRVPSNQPQHF. The CDR3 DNA reads TGTGCCAGTTCCAGGGTTCCGAGCAATCAGCCCCAGCATTTT.

This chain joins TRBV19 and TRBJ2-2; unclear D gene. V dropped 3 bases and J dropped 1 base, with 6 bases sitting between them. The germline gives CDR1 LNHDA, CDR2 SQIVND (reference sequence). The length of the CDR3 is 14 residues. CDR3 in DNA: TGTGCCAGTAGTATCGGGTGGAACACCGGGGAGCTGTTTTTT. Encoded protein: CASSIGWNTGELFF.

DNA of the CDR3: TGCAGCGTTTACGGGGGGGCAGTTGGCTACACCTTC. Translated, it gives CSVYGGAVGYTF. The rearrangement links TRBV29-1 to TRBJ1-2; tentatively, D is TRBD1 (6 bases). The CDR3 is 12 amino acids. Trimming cost V 5 bases and J 7 bases, with 14 bases left between them. Germline assignment: CDR1 SQVTM and CDR2 ANQGSEA. The entire variable domain, with the rest obtained from reference TRBV29-1 and TRBJ1-2, is as follows: SAVISQKPSRDICQRGTSLTIQCQVDSQVTMMFWYRQQPGQSLTLIATANQGSEATYESGFVIDKFPISRPNLTFSTLTVSNMSPEDSSIYLCSVYGGAVGYTFGSGTRLTVV.

Concerning this clone: Other DNA sequences in the sample encode the same CDR3. This chain joins TRBV27 and TRBJ1-6; 9 nucleotides match TRBD1. With V trimmed by 6 bases and J by 7 bases, 4 bases remained unmatched. Germline CDR1 MNHEY, CDR2 SMNVEV (reference sequence). This CDR3 is built from 14 residues. CDR3 in DNA: TGTGCCAGCAGCCCTGGACAGGGGAATTCACCCCTCCACTTT. Protein product: CASSPGQGNSPLHF.

V gene TRBV13 combines with J gene TRBJ2-1; D possibly corresponds to TRBD2 (6 bases). Deletions cut 1 base from V and 2 bases from J, with 18 bases between. CDR1 and CDR2 from the germline V gene are PRHDT and FYEKMQ (reference sequence). The CDR3 length is 18 residues. The CDR3 sequence: CASSLAPGDVPPYNEQFF. The CDR3 nucleotides read TGTGCCAGCAGCTTAGCCCCGGGAGACGTCCCGCCCTACAATGAGCAGTTCTTC.

V is TRBV15 and J is TRBJ1-2; unclear D gene. The CDR3 has 15 amino acids. Trimming took off 0 bases at V and 8 bases at J, with 16 bases between the two ends. CDR1 is LNHNV and CDR2 is YYDKDF in the germline V gene (reference sequence). The CDR3 bases are TGTGCCACCAGCAGAGAGGGAGGGCGAGGTCGGGGCTACACCTTC. The encoded protein is CATSREGGRGRGYTF.

This chain joins TRBV9 and TRBJ1-2; a possible D gene is TRBD1 (5 bases). The CDR3 runs 14 residues. V was cut by 1 base and J by 8 bases, with 15 bases left in between. Germline V gene lookup returns CDR1 SGDLS and CDR2 YYNGEE. CDR3 nucleotides: TGTGCCAGCAGCGTATATCGGGGCGCGGGGGGCTACACCTTC. The encoded protein is CASSVYRGAGGYTF.

V and J are TRBV24-1 and TRBJ1-2; no definite D call. Per the germline V gene, CDR1 is KGHDR and CDR2 is SFDVKD. The CDR3 length is 11 residues. The germline V and J ends were trimmed by 9 bases and 2 bases, with 6 bases remaining between them. The CDR3, as DNA: TGTGCCACCTTCGGGAACTATGGCTACACCTTC. Amino acid sequence: CATFGNYGYTF.

The J gene is TRBJ2-7, the V gene TRBV5-4, with 7 positions matching TRBD2. The CDR3 is 14 amino acids. V lost 3 bases, J lost 2 bases, and 5 bases stayed unmatched. Germline V gene lookup returns CDR1 SGHNT and CDR2 YYREEE (reference sequence). The CDR3 sequence: CASSSGLNTYEQYF. The CDR3 DNA reads as TGTGCCAGCAGCTCGGGACTAAATACCTACGAGCAGTACTTC.

This chain connects TRBV3-1 (or the pseudogene TRBV3-2) to TRBJ2-1, with TRBD1 matching over 8 bases. Looked up from germline, CDR1 is LGHDT and CDR2 is YNNKEL (reference sequence). The CDR3 loop spans 16 amino acids. The V and J ends lost 4 bases and 9 bases, in that order; junction bases with no gene match: 14. DNA for the CDR3: TGTGCCAGCAGCCTTTATCGACAGGGGTCGATGGGTGAGCAGTTCTTC. This codes for CASSLYRQGSMGEQFF.

A single count supports this clone. The CDR3 DNA reads as TGTGCCAGCAGCTTAGGCCAGACTAGCGGGGGTTACGAGCAGTACTTC. Translating gives CASSLGQTSGGYEQYF. The chain recombines TRBV13 with TRBJ2-7, with 12 bases identical to TRBD2. Per germline, CDR1 PRHDT and CDR2 FYEKMQ (reference sequence). The CDR3 covers 16 residues. V shed 0 bases, J shed 4 bases, and the junction held 4 bases outside the gene matches. Combining the CDR3 with reference TRBV13 and TRBJ2-7 gives the whole variable domain AAGVIQSPRHLIKEKRETATLKCYPIPRHDTVYWYQQGPGQDPQFLISFYEKMQSDKGSIPDRFSAQQFSDYHSELNMSSLELGDSALYFCASSLGQTSGGYEQYFGPGTRLTVT.

This clone was counted between two and nine times. The V gene is TRBV7-9, the J gene TRBJ2-7; 14 bases agree with TRBD2. Germline V gene sequence: CDR1 SEHNR, CDR2 FQNEAQ (reference sequence). The CDR3 consists of 17 residues. V shed 5 bases and J 2 bases; nucleotides not matched to a gene: 8. CDR3 DNA sequence: TGTGCCAGCAGCCAGGGACTAGCGGGAGAGGGGCCCTACGAGCAGTACTTC. Amino acid sequence: CASSQGLAGEGPYEQYF. The full variable domain, its missing parts supplied by reference TRBV7-9 and TRBJ2-7, is DTGVSQNPRHKITKRGQNVTFRCDPISEHNRLYWYRQTLGQGPEFLTYFQNEAQLEKSRLLSDRFSAERPKGSFSTLEIQRTEQGDSAMYLCASSQGLAGEGPYEQYFGPGTRLTVT.

V usage is TRBV7-9 and J usage is TRBJ2-5; TRBD1 is a possible D gene (6 bases). The V end lost 5 bases, the J end lost 5 bases, and 15 bases lay between the germline ends. The germline gives CDR1 SEHNR, CDR2 FQNEAQ (reference sequence). The CDR3 contains 14 residues. The CDR3 DNA follows: TGTGCCAGCAGCGAAGACAGGACCCGGGAGACCCAGTACTTC. As protein: CASSEDRTRETQYF. Full variable domain (remainder filled in from reference TRBV7-9 and TRBJ2-5): DTGVSQNPRHKITKRGQNVTFRCDPISEHNRLYWYRQTLGQGPEFLTYFQNEAQLEKSRLLSDRFSAERPKGSFSTLEIQRTEQGDSAMYLCASSEDRTRETQYFGPGTRLLVL.

Only one count was recorded for this clone. The V gene is TRBV5-1, the J gene TRBJ2-7; no firm D call. The CDR3 is 12 residues long. Germline V gene sequence: CDR1 SGHRS, CDR2 YFSETQ. The V end lost 6 bases, the J end lost 0 bases, and 7 bases lay between the germline ends. The chain's CDR3 is CASTSDSYEQYF. CDR3 sequence (DNA): TGCGCCAGCACATCAGACTCCTACGAGCAGTACTTC.

The chain carries TRBV7-9 and TRBJ1-4; D is possibly TRBD1 (6 bases). Germline CDR1 SEHNR, CDR2 FQNEAQ (reference sequence). V was shortened by 2 bases and J by 3 bases, with 7 bases between the two germline ends. This CDR3 comprises 14 residues. CDR3: CASSLQGPNEKLFF. The CDR3 region has the DNA TGTGCCAGCAGCTTACAGGGGCCTAATGAAAAACTGTTTTTT.

The chain links TRBV28 to TRBJ1-5, with D possibly being TRBD1 (6 bases). Germline V CDR1 and CDR2: MDHEN, SYDVKM. The CDR3 runs to 14 residues. V lost 6 bases, J lost 0 bases, and 9 bases lay in between. The CDR3 sequence: CASSLDSSNQPQHF. For the CDR3, the DNA is TGTGCCAGCAGCCTGGACAGTAGCAATCAGCCCCAGCATTTT. Together with reference TRBV28 and TRBJ1-5, the CDR3 gives the full variable domain: DVKVTQSSRYLVKRTGEKVFLECVQDMDHENMFWYRQDPGLGLRLIYFSYDVKMKEKGDIPEGYSVSREKKERFSLILESASTNQTSMYLCASSLDSSNQPQHFGDGTRLSIL.

The chain has TRBV5-1 and TRBJ1-1, with D perhaps matching TRBD1 (5 bases). V was shortened by 5 bases and J by 1 base, with 12 bases between the two germline ends. CDR3 length equals 14 residues. Germline loops: CDR1 SGHRS, CDR2 YFSETQ. The CDR3 sequence: CASSLTVTNTEAFF. The DNA for the CDR3 is TGCGCCAGCAGTCTGACAGTTACGAACACTGAAGCTTTCTTT. Together with reference TRBV5-1 and TRBJ1-1, the CDR3 gives the full variable domain: KAGVTQTPRYLIKTRGQQVTLSCSPISGHRSVSWYQQTPGQGLQFLFEYFSETQRNKGNFPGRFSGRQFSNSRSEMNVSTLELGDSALYLCASSLTVTNTEAFFGQGTRLTVV.

This clone was seen just once. The chain employs TRBV27 and TRBJ2-7; 7 bases match TRBD2. The CDR3 has 17 residues. Trimming at V came to 2 bases and at J to 0 bases, leaving 10 bases not matched to a gene. In germline, CDR1 is MNHEY, CDR2 SMNVEV (reference sequence). CDR3 nucleotides: TGTGCCAGCAGTTTAGACGGGCGCCTAGCGGACTCCTACGAGCAGTACTTC. Amino acids: CASSLDGRLADSYEQYF.

The rearrangement links TRBV9 to TRBJ2-2; the D is unclear. Germline V lookup: CDR1 SGDLS, CDR2 YYNGEE. Trimming removed 0 bases at V and 4 bases at J, with 10 bases between. This CDR3 is built from 15 residues. The CDR3 region has the DNA TGTGCCAGCAGCGTAGTTGGGCCGAGCACCGGGGAGCTGTTTTTT. Translating gives CASSVVGPSTGELFF.

The chain combines TRBV5-6 with TRBJ1-6; D remains ambiguous. The germline V and J ends were trimmed by 3 bases and 9 bases, with 16 bases remaining between them. This CDR3 has 15 residues. Germline CDR1 and CDR2: SGHDT and YYEEEE. CDR3 residues: CASSSPGEAGSPLHF. CDR3 bases: TGTGCCAGCAGCTCCCCCGGGGAGGCAGGTTCACCCCTCCACTTT.

CDR3 sequence reads: CASSPIILAGALNEQFF. Written as DNA, the CDR3 is TGTGCCAGCAGCCCGATAATACTAGCGGGAGCTCTTAATGAGCAGTTCTTC. This chain uses TRBV7-8 with TRBJ2-1; 11 nucleotides agree with TRBD2. This CDR3 is 17 amino acids long. Trimming at V came to 5 bases and at J to 7 bases, leaving 13 bases not matched to a gene. CDR1 is SGHVS, CDR2 FQNEAQ, per germline.

The chain carries TRBV7-9 and TRBJ2-3; 7 bases fit TRBD2. The CDR3 spans 16 residues. After removal of 1 base from V and 0 bases from J, the junction contained 4 bases not matched to a gene. Germline CDR1 reads SEHNR; CDR2 reads FQNEAQ (reference sequence). This chain's CDR3 is CASSLGGSGSTDTQYF. CDR3 sequence (DNA): TGTGCCAGCAGCTTAGGAGGTAGCGGGAGCACAGATACGCAGTATTTT.